This T cell receptor beta chain came from a study of CD8 T cells in ankylosing spondylitis. Overall study findings and caveats: About 8 highly homologous variants made up a TCR beta motif, and this motif appeared characteristic of ankylosing spondylitis blood.

TCRdb re-called the 5' RACE reads through MiXCR, storing one row per CDR3 protein. The top ten clones hold around 16% of a sample with 390,000 or so distinct CDR3 sequences, under 25% of them seen once. This clonotype has at least ten counts. The antigen is undetermined. CDR3 length: 13 amino acids. The junction had 13 bases not matched to a gene; V was cut back by 5 bases and J by 16 bases. The V call is TRBV12-3 or TRBV12-4, the J call TRBJ2-1, with TRBD1 identical over 8 bases. This TCR derives from a male donor with ankylosing spondylitis. The sample taken for sequencing was blood, either unsorted or a sorted T cell fraction (not recorded which). CDR3 sequence (DNA): TGTGCCAGCAGTACTGGACAGGGTGCGTGGGTATTCTTC. Amino acids: CASSTGQGAWVFF.